Given below is one T cell receptor beta chain in context. The antigen remains unidentified. This sample is drawn from a study of cytomegalovirus exposure and HLA in healthy donors. V lost 3 bases, J lost 7 bases, and 10 bases lay in between. CDR1 LGHNA and CDR2 YSLEER come from the germline V gene. The CDR3 has 13 residues. The study, taken as a whole, reports: Owing to their indistinguishability, certain V segments, notably TRBV6-2 and TRBV6-3, were excluded. Several of the most significant clusters were apparently associated with common viral pathogens in a later analysis. Equally common other TCR beta chains were less clonally expanded than HLA-associated ones, a later analysis found. Segments of the TCR beta V type were, in most cases, productive about 90% or about 30% of the time in an earlier analysis.

13 Jbeta primers and 60 Vbeta primers were used for the PCR. Produced via immunoSEQ multiplex PCR; TCRdb's table is partial and in-frame only. The table lists some 190,000 clones, around 80% of them singletons. Sequenced sample: PBMCs. V usage is TRBV4-3 and J usage is TRBJ2-1, with D possibly TRBD2 on 5 matching bases. The TCR was taken from a man aged 18 to 30 in good health and CMV-seronegative. The CDR3 spells CASSQGRGNEQFF. The CDR3 bases are TGCGCCAGCAGCCAGGGTAGAGGGAATGAGCAGTTCTTC.